Presented here are 20 T cell receptor beta chains from one specimen sequenced in a study of blood T cell repertoires in COVID-19. Data came from immunoSEQ multiplex PCR; TCRdb stores just in-frame clones and leaves some out. The profile shows 100,000 or so clones, about 83% of them singletons. The source material was peripheral blood. The receptors stem from a man in his forties with active or convalescent COVID-19.

This chain joins TRBV7-2 and TRBJ2-5, with 11 bases lining up with TRBD1. The V and J ends lost 5 bases and 9 bases, in that order; junction bases with no gene match: 11. This CDR3 is 15 amino acids long. In germline, CDR1 is SGHTA, CDR2 FQGNSA. CDR3 coding DNA: TGTGCCAGCAGCACCCGGGACAGGGGGGCAGGGGCCCAGTACTTC. It encodes CASSTRDRGAGAQYF.

V usage is TRBV6-6 and J usage is TRBJ2-2; D is unresolved. The germline gives CDR1 MNHNY, CDR2 SVGAGI (reference sequence). CDR3 length: 16 residues. Trimming removed 2 bases from V and 0 bases from J, with 10 bases in between. The CDR3 is CASSYPSITNTGELFF. The CDR3 DNA reads TGTGCCAGCAGTTACCCATCTATTACGAACACCGGGGAGCTGTTTTTT.

This chain links TRBV9 with TRBJ2-5; 9 nucleotides agree with TRBD2. CDR3 length: 17 amino acids. Germline V gene lookup returns CDR1 SGDLS and CDR2 YYNGEE. Unmatched junction bases numbered 16, after V lost 4 bases and J lost 6 bases. The DNA for the CDR3 is TGTGCCAGCAGCCCCACGTCTAGCGGGGCCCTACCCCAGACCCAGTACTTC. Its protein is CASSPTSSGALPQTQYF. Drawing the rest from reference TRBV9 and TRBJ2-5, the complete variable domain is DSGVTQTPKHLITATGQRVTLRCSPRSGDLSVYWYQQSLDQGLQFLIQYYNGEERAKGNILERFSAQQFPDLHSELNLSSLELGDSALYFCASSPTSSGALPQTQYFGPGTRLLVL.

The gene calls are TRBV6-5 and TRBJ1-2, with D uncertain. CDR1 and CDR2 (germline): MNHEY, SVGAGI. The V and J ends lost 0 bases and 4 bases respectively, with 9 bases between them. The CDR3 covers 14 residues. The CDR3 reads CASSYSRTAYGYTF. CDR3 in DNA: TGTGCCAGCAGTTACTCGCGAACAGCCTATGGCTACACCTTC.

The chain employs TRBV25-1 and TRBJ1-4; D is perhaps TRBD1 (6 bases). The ends were cut back, 0 bases at V and 7 bases at J, with 12 bases in the middle. This CDR3 is built from 15 residues. Germline V gene sequence: CDR1 MGHDK, CDR2 SYGVNS. CDR3 region: CASSEYKGGGEKLFF. The DNA of the CDR3 is TGTGCCAGCAGTGAATATAAGGGAGGGGGTGAAAAACTGTTTTTT. The variable domain in full, completed from reference TRBV25-1 and TRBJ1-4, reads EADIYQTPRYLVIGTGKKITLECSQTMGHDKMYWYQQDPGMELHLIHYSYGVNSTEKGDLSSESTVSRIRTEHFPLTLESARPSHTSQYLCASSEYKGGGEKLFFGSGTQLSVL.

V usage is TRBV11-3 and J usage is TRBJ2-3; no firm D call. This CDR3 is 13 amino acids long. V shed 5 bases and J shed 4 bases, with 10 bases lying between them. The germline gives CDR1 SGHNT, CDR2 YENEEA. The CDR3 reads CASSPDNSDTQYF. The CDR3 DNA is TGTGCCAGCAGCCCCGACAACTCAGATACGCAGTATTTT.

The chain employs TRBV4-2 and TRBJ2-2; 8 bases fit TRBD1. This CDR3 region has 15 residues. Germline V gene sequence: CDR1 LGHNA, CDR2 YNFKEQ. V gave up 10 bases and J gave up 3 bases; unmatched junction bases: 10. CDR3 sequence reads: CATTVVDRDTGELFF. For the CDR3, the DNA is TGTGCCACCACCGTGGTGGACAGGGACACCGGGGAGCTGTTTTTT.

The chain employs TRBV9 and TRBJ1-2; tentatively, D is TRBD1 (5 bases). Trimming took 2 bases from V and 2 from J, leaving 7 bases between them. CDR1 and CDR2 from the germline V gene are SGDLS and YYNGEE. This CDR3 comprises 13 residues. CDR3 loop: CASSVQGNYGYTF. Written as DNA, the CDR3 is TGTGCCAGCAGCGTCCAGGGAAACTATGGCTACACCTTC.

This chain links TRBV6-5 with TRBJ1-4; TRBD1 aligns across 9 bases. Trimming took 6 bases from V and 6 from J; bases not matched to a gene: 8. Per germline, CDR1 MNHEY and CDR2 SVGAGI. The CDR3 extends over 15 amino acids. The CDR3 DNA is TGTGCCAGCAGGATGGACAGGGGCGCCCATGAAAAACTGTTTTTT. It specifies CASRMDRGAHEKLFF.

The V gene is TRBV25-1, the J gene TRBJ1-5; 7 positions match TRBD1. Trimming cost V 6 bases and J 3 bases; bases outside gene matches: 5. Germline V gene data show CDR1 as MGHDK and CDR2 as SYGVNS. CDR3 size: 14 residues. CDR3 amino acids: CASSQTGDNQPQHF. The DNA of the CDR3 is TGTGCCAGCAGCCAAACAGGGGACAATCAGCCCCAGCATTTT.

The chain recombines TRBV6-1 with TRBJ2-1; TRBD1 agrees at 7 bases. Germline CDR1 and CDR2: MNHNS and SASEGT. The CDR3 spans 17 residues. V was pared by 1 base and J by 0 bases, with 6 bases of the junction left unmatched. The CDR3 nucleotides are TGTGCCAGCAGTGAAGAGACAGGGAAAAGCTCCTACAATGAGCAGTTCTTC. It codes for CASSEETGKSSYNEQFF.

The chain's CDR3 is CASSGNRQGRAEAFF. The CDR3 DNA reads as TGTGCCAGCAGTGGTAATAGACAGGGCCGAGCTGAAGCTTTCTTT. The V call is TRBV6-4, the J call TRBJ1-1, with 7 bases matching TRBD1. The germline CDR1 and CDR2 sequences are MRHNA and SNTAGT. The ends lost 4 bases at V and 6 bases at J; junction bases unmatched: 11. The CDR3 covers 15 residues.

The chain combines TRBV2 with TRBJ1-1; 7 bases are a match to TRBD1. This CDR3 has 13 amino acids. The V and J ends lost 11 bases and 0 bases, in that order; junction bases with no gene match: 6. In germline, CDR1 is SNHLY, CDR2 FYNNEI. This chain's CDR3 is CAGNRGLNTEAFF. DNA of the CDR3: TGTGCCGGTAACAGGGGCCTGAACACTGAAGCTTTCTTT.

The chain joins TRBV6-5 to TRBJ1-6, with D possibly matching TRBD1 (6 bases). The CDR3 covers 12 residues. Per the germline V gene, CDR1 is MNHEY and CDR2 is SVGAGI. The ends were cut back, 2 bases at V and 13 bases at J, with 9 bases in the middle. In DNA form, the CDR3 reads TGTGCCAGCAGTTACCCACAGGGCCCCCTCCACTTT. Protein: CASSYPQGPLHF.

The rearrangement links TRBV5-4 to TRBJ1-2; 8 bases align to TRBD1. The CDR3 covers 15 residues. V gave up 4 bases and J gave up 8 bases; unmatched junction bases: 13. From germline, CDR1 is SGHNT and CDR2 YYREEE (reference sequence). Here the CDR3 reads CASSLQGQGEGGYTF. For the CDR3, the DNA is TGTGCCAGCAGCCTGCAAGGACAGGGAGAGGGCGGCTACACCTTC.

J is TRBJ2-1 and V is TRBV2; 9 bases line up with TRBD2. Germline CDR1 and CDR2: SNHLY and FYNNEI. CDR3 length: 14 residues. V lost 8 bases and J lost 7; bases outside the gene matches: 9. As DNA, the CDR3 is TGTGCCAGCGGGTCGGGACTAGCCCCAAATGAGCAGTTCTTC. Translated: CASGSGLAPNEQFF.

The chain employs TRBV4-1 and TRBJ1-5; D is perhaps TRBD1 (5 bases). Trimming pared 3 bases from V and 3 bases from J, leaving 12 bases between. This CDR3 is built from 15 residues. Germline-derived CDR1 and CDR2 are MGHRA and YSYEKL. The CDR3 loop is CASSHTDSSNQPQHF. CDR3 DNA: TGCGCCAGCAGCCACACTGACAGTTCCAATCAGCCCCAGCATTTT.

This chain connects TRBV30 to TRBJ1-1; tentative D call: TRBD1 (5 bases). CDR3 length: 13 residues. V lost 4 bases and J lost 0, with 9 bases in between. From germline, CDR1 is GTSNPN and CDR2 SVGIG (reference sequence). Here the CDR3 reads CAWKTALNTEAFF. CDR3 DNA: TGTGCCTGGAAGACAGCTTTGAACACTGAAGCTTTCTTT.

This clone came up once. V and J are TRBV30 and TRBJ1-1, with D unclear. The CDR3 consists of 12 residues. Trimming stripped 0 bases from V and 2 bases from J, with 4 bases between. Germline CDR1 GTSNPN, CDR2 SVGIG (reference sequence). The CDR3 loop is CAWSVLNTEAFF. The CDR3 nucleotides read TGTGCCTGGAGTGTTCTTAACACTGAAGCTTTCTTT.

The sample holds one count of this clone. The V gene is TRBV2, the J gene TRBJ2-2; TRBD2 aligns across 8 bases. Looked up from germline, CDR1 is SNHLY and CDR2 is FYNNEI. V shed 2 bases, J shed 5 bases, and the junction held 7 bases outside the gene matches. The CDR3 sequence is 16 residues long. CDR3 protein: CASSEFGLAGTGELFF. The CDR3 bases are TGTGCCAGCAGTGAATTTGGACTAGCTGGTACCGGGGAGCTGTTTTTT.